Listed below are T cell receptor beta chains from one sample, sequenced in a study of blood T cell repertoires in COVID-19. Clones were read by immunoSEQ multiplex PCR, and TCRdb kept only the in-frame ones, dropping some. The table has some 210,000 clones, roughly nine tenths seen once. Material: peripheral blood. The receptors were gathered from a man aged 60-69 years who had recovered from COVID-19. The CDR3 runs from the conserved cysteine through the conserved F or W. Each record gives: clone size, J gene, V gene, D gene, CDR3 protein, CDR3 DNA. A D gene is named only where the DNA matches it firmly. A clone size is listed for some rows: how often the clone was seen (once, few, many), or a class if it is expanded.

>-|TRBJ2-1|TRBV24-1|-
CATSGGSPTMSEQFF
TGTGCCACCAGCGGGGGTTCCCCTACAATGTCGGAGCAGTTCTTC
>-|TRBJ2-7|TRBV27|-
CASSLGTLPYEQYF
TGTGCCAGCAGTTTGGGGACTCTCCCTTACGAGCAGTACTTC
>-|TRBJ2-5|TRBV4-2|TRBD2
CASSQRTGTSGGAETQYF
TGTGCCAGCAGCCAGAGGACCGGGACTAGCGGGGGGGCGGAGACCCAGTACTTC
>-|TRBJ1-2|TRBV4-2|-
CASSQDRGEIGYTF
TGTGCCAGCAGCCAAGACCGCGGGGAGATAGGCTACACCTTC
>-|TRBJ2-5|TRBV7-3|-
CASSLIAQETQYF
TGTGCCAGCAGCTTAATAGCGCAAGAGACCCAGTACTTC
>-|TRBJ1-5|TRBV10-2|-
CASSTQGIYSNQPQHF
TGCGCCAGCAGTACACAGGGAATCTATAGCAATCAGCCCCAGCATTTT
>once|TRBJ1-2|TRBV5-6|TRBD1
CASSLTGGNGYTF
TGTGCCAGCAGTTTAACAGGGGGCAATGGCTACACCTTC
>-|TRBJ1-5|TRBV19|-
CASSMFKTGNQPQHF
TGTGCCAGTAGTATGTTCAAAACGGGCAATCAGCCCCAGCATTTT
>once|TRBJ1-1|TRBV19|TRBD1
CASSTGQGMNTEAFF
TGTGCCAGTAGTACCGGACAGGGAATGAACACTGAAGCTTTCTTT
>-|TRBJ2-5|TRBV19|TRBD2
CASSLGLVAETQYF
TGTGCCAGTAGCTTGGGACTAGTCGCGGAGACCCAGTACTTC
>-|TRBJ2-3|TRBV19|TRBD2
CASSMREGSPSTDTQYF
TGTGCCAGTAGTATGCGGGAGGGCTCACCCAGCACAGATACGCAGTATTTT
>-|TRBJ2-1|TRBV7-3|-
CASSLLGDFYNEQFF
TGTGCCAGCAGCCTGCTGGGGGACTTTTACAATGAGCAGTTCTTC
>-|TRBJ2-2|TRBV18|-
CASSPPGEWRTGELFF
TGTGCCAGCTCCCCCCCGGGGGAATGGAGGACCGGGGAGCTGTTTTTT
>-|TRBJ2-2|TRBV29-1|-
CSVEGEMNTGELFF
TGCAGCGTTGAAGGGGAGATGAACACCGGGGAGCTGTTTTTT
>-|TRBJ2-1|TRBV6-5|TRBD2
CASRLAGSSYNEQFF
TGTGCCAGCAGGCTAGCGGGGAGCTCCTACAATGAGCAGTTCTTC
>-|TRBJ2-1|TRBV19|TRBD1
CASSNGGQVNEQFF
TGTGCCAGTAGTAACGGGGGACAGGTCAATGAGCAGTTCTTC
>-|TRBJ2-5|TRBV19|TRBD2
CASRSSGRSLVETQYF
TGTGCCAGTAGGTCTAGCGGTCGATCGCTTGTCGAGACCCAGTACTTC
>-|TRBJ2-7|TRBV2|TRBD2
CASSSSSGRAGEQYF
TGTGCCAGCAGTTCCTCTAGCGGGAGGGCCGGGGAGCAGTACTTC
>-|TRBJ1-5|TRBV27|-
CASSPTGFQPQHF
TGTGCCAGCAGCCCCACAGGGTTTCAGCCCCAGCATTTT
>-|TRBJ2-7|TRBV10-3|-
CAISESFSGAGEQYF
TGTGCCATCAGTGAGAGTTTTTCAGGGGCTGGGGAGCAGTACTTC
>-|TRBJ2-1|TRBV12-3/TRBV12-4|TRBD1
CASRGTGQDEQFF
TGTGCCAGCAGGGGGACAGGTCAAGATGAGCAGTTCTTC
>-|TRBJ1-2|TRBV4-1|-
CASRSEGRNYGYTF
TGCGCCAGCAGATCTGAGGGTAGGAACTATGGCTACACCTTC
>-|TRBJ2-2|TRBV7-2|-
CASSLQSSANTGELFF
TGTGCCAGCAGCCTCCAGTCATCCGCGAACACCGGGGAGCTGTTTTTT